This is a list of T cell receptor beta chains from one sample in a study of T cell responses to AZD1222 COVID-19 vaccine. Assay used: immunoSEQ multiplex PCR; TCRdb lists only in-frame clones, some missing. The table has approximately 50,000 clones, 88% seen once. Sequences were derived from peripheral blood, sampled on day 0 of AZD1222 vaccination. These receptors all come from an adult in good health. Each CDR3 is given with its conserved first and last residue. Fields, in order: clone size, V gene, J gene, CDR3 protein. Size is omitted from some rows. Given values are once, few, many or a class for expanded clones.

>-|TRBV5-6|TRBJ2-7
CASSFGGRAQGSYEQYF
>-|TRBV18|TRBJ2-1
CASSPWVAGGSNEQFF
>-|TRBV7-2|TRBJ2-2
CASSLVSTGVGTGELFF
>few|TRBV13|TRBJ2-1
CASSPRYGLAGGPGNEQFF
>-|TRBV30|TRBJ2-5
CAQSGRETQYF
>-|TRBV30|TRBJ1-2
CAWRWGGTNYGYTF
>-|TRBV9|TRBJ2-3
CASSTGHSTDTQYF
>-|TRBV12-3/TRBV12-4|TRBJ1-1
CASSPHLITEAFF
>-|TRBV7-2|TRBJ2-7
CASSRDRGFTYEQYF
>few|TRBV11-1|TRBJ2-3
CASSLADLTDTQYF
>once|TRBV6-5|TRBJ1-4
CASSSGQGGEKLFF
>-|TRBV19|TRBJ1-5
CASSHVGSQNLNQPQHF
>-|TRBV3-1/TRBV3-2|TRBJ1-2
CASSQVGSNYGYTF
>few|TRBV6-4|TRBJ2-3
CASSDLPGSGGPSDTQYF
>-|TRBV27|TRBJ1-6
CASSLLRGSSSYNSPLHF
>-|TRBV7-8|TRBJ1-1
CASSLLGVGLNTEAFF
>-|TRBV14|TRBJ1-1
CASSQEGAGDNTEAFF
>-|TRBV7-9|TRBJ2-1
CASSLGLDNYNEQFF
>-|TRBV27|TRBJ1-1
CASSLARQGKAFF
>-|TRBV19|TRBJ1-5
CASSNQRLGNQPQHF
>-|TRBV27|TRBJ2-1
CASSFLTTPDNEQFF
>-|TRBV5-1|TRBJ2-3
CASSPWSEGNTQYF
>-|TRBV19|TRBJ1-5
CASSISRNQPQHF
>once|TRBV11-3|TRBJ2-2
CASTRTSTGELFF
>once|TRBV7-8|TRBJ2-1
CASSLYGTPERNEQFF
>-|TRBV11-1|TRBJ2-1
CASSSGLAGARNEQFF
>-|TRBV5-1|TRBJ2-1
CASSVREPFNEQFF
>-|TRBV3-1/TRBV3-2|TRBJ1-1
CASSQVIWVNTEAFF
>-|TRBV19|TRBJ2-1
CASRRGLAGGNEQFF
>-|TRBV21-1|TRBJ1-1
CASSTFRGSNQAFF
>-|TRBV18|TRBJ1-5
CASSTYLEPQHF
>-|TRBV5-1|TRBJ2-2
CASSLGPGGTGELFF
>-|TRBV5-5|TRBJ1-4
CASSLQATNEKLFF
>-|TRBV27|TRBJ1-4
CASSSRQGTNEKLFF
>-|TRBV7-6|TRBJ2-2
CASSATALNTGELFF
>-|TRBV13|TRBJ2-5
CASSSAYLVQETQYF
>-|TRBV19|TRBJ1-4
CASSNTGTGPREKLFF
>-|TRBV7-2|TRBJ2-2
CASSLSLLRGPGELFF
>-|TRBV5-4|TRBJ2-1
CASSLTSGIAYNEQFF
>-|TRBV6-6|TRBJ2-7
CASSYRTSGAYEQYF
>-|TRBV18|TRBJ1-5
CASSPTAVSNQPQHF
>-|TRBV14|TRBJ1-1
CASSQDYSPTGEAFF
>-|TRBV28|TRBJ1-1
CASSPAHNTEAFF
>-|TRBV2|TRBJ1-4
CASSVSQTGSEKLFF
>-|TRBV19|TRBJ2-2
CASSLKTSGSNTGELFF
>-|TRBV6-5|TRBJ2-7
CASSWGRYSQYF
>-|TRBV12-5|TRBJ2-1
CASGTGTGYNEQFF
>-|TRBV5-5|TRBJ2-2
CASSLGGTGELFF
>once|TRBV5-6|TRBJ2-3
CASNPKGLASDTQYF
>once|TRBV7-2|TRBJ1-1
CASSLQTGTAEAFF
>-|TRBV11-2|TRBJ2-1
CASSLVSGGVGEQFF
>-|TRBV13|TRBJ2-2
CASSNPRGRAGGELFF
>-|TRBV4-2|TRBJ2-3
CASSQAPDTQYF
>-|TRBV5-1|TRBJ1-3
CASSDGQGRSGNTIYF